This TCR beta chain is from a study of shared clonotypes between healthy human individuals. Study-level information: The donor pool was made up of a couple of women and three men aged 18 to 49.

Sequenced by immunoSEQ multiplex PCR; TCRdb stores in-frame clones only, minus some. The sample has hundreds of thousands of clones, around 90% seen once. Deletions cut 5 bases from V and 3 bases from J, with 14 bases between. The germline V gene encodes CDR1 MNHEY and CDR2 SMNVEV (reference sequence). There are 14 residues in the CDR3. CD8 cells regarded as naive lacked CD45RO, were positively chosen for CCR7, and omitted terminally differentiated effector memory CD45RA+ cells. The sequence came from a man aged 25-40 years in good health. The J gene is TRBJ2-7, the V gene TRBV27; maybe TRBD1 (6 bases). Sample: naive CD8+ T cells sorted from blood. This chain's CDR3 is CASSPQQGFYEQYF. Written as DNA, the CDR3 is TGTGCCAGCAGTCCTCAACAGGGATTCTACGAGCAGTACTTC.